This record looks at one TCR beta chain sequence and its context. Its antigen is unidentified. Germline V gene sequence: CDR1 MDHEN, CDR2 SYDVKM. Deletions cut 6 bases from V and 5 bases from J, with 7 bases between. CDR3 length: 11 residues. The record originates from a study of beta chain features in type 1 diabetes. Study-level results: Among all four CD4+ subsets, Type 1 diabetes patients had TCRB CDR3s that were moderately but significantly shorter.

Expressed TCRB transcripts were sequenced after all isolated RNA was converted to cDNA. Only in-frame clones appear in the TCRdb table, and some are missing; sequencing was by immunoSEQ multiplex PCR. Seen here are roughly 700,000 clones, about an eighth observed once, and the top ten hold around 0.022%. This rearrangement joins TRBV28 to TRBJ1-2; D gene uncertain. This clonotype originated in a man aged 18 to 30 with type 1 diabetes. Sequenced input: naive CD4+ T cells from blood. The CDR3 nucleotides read TGTGCCAGCAGCTGGAGGTATGGCTACACCTTC. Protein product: CASSWRYGYTF.